This T cell receptor beta chain stems from a study of CD4 T cells in relation to SARS-CoV-2 and coronaviruses. At the level of the study: After around 10 days of antigen culture, PBMC TCR beta CDR3s were sequenced.

In germline, CDR1 is MNHEY, CDR2 SVGAGI. The CDR3 spans 14 residues. V was clipped by 0 bases and J by 8 bases, with 13 bases between them. The unexposed donors gave CD4+ T cells in 2011-2018, prior to COVID-19. Isolation of CD4+ T cells took place after nine to ten days in culture. As cell numbers allowed, unexposed-donor CD4+ T cells faced SARS-CoV-2 S/N and four cold-coronavirus spikes. Broader study findings: Approximately 65% of donors had memory CD4+ clonotypes crossrecognizing SARS-CoV-2 and common cold coronavirus spike.

TCRdb keeps only in-frame clones here, not all; method: immunoSEQ multiplex PCR. The sample lists 20,000 to 30,000 clones, approximately 73% occurring once. This clone was counted between two and nine times. The antigen is not known. The TCR was taken from a human donor in good health. The sample taken for sequencing was CD4+ T cells from PBMCs, cultured in vitro. V is TRBV6-5 and J is TRBJ1-2; no firm D call. CDR3 DNA sequence: TGTGCCAGCAGTTACTCGATGGGAAGAGGCGGCTACACCTTC. Residues: CASSYSMGRGGYTF.